A single sample is the source of the 25 T cell receptor beta chains below, sequenced in a study of blood T cell repertoires in COVID-19. Sequencing used immunoSEQ multiplex PCR; TCRdb keeps in-frame clones, though not all of them. The sample records approximately 270,000 clones, roughly 91% being singletons. The specimen was PBMCs or T cells enriched from blood (not recorded which). The receptor source for this set is a woman in her fifties or sixties who had recovered from COVID-19.

The chain employs TRBV11-2 and TRBJ1-2; 8 bases fit TRBD1. The V gene's germline CDR1 is SGHAT and CDR2 FQNNGV. The CDR3 has 14 residues. V gave up 5 bases and J gave up 7 bases; unmatched junction bases: 9. CDR3 DNA sequence: TGTGCCAGCAGCCAAACAGGGGGACGGGGTGGCTACACCTTC. This gives the protein CASSQTGGRGGYTF.

The chain links TRBV6-1 to TRBJ1-1; 7 bases are a match to TRBD1. V was pared by 0 bases and J by 2 bases, with 9 bases of the junction left unmatched. Germline loops: CDR1 MNHNS, CDR2 SASEGT. This CDR3 contains 17 residues. The CDR3 region is CASSEATYWTGNTEAFF. The CDR3 DNA reads as TGTGCCAGCAGTGAAGCCACCTACTGGACAGGCAACACTGAAGCTTTCTTT.

The chain combines TRBV21-1 with TRBJ1-6; TRBD1, the table's D call, lacks a check against the DNA. TRBV21-1 is listed as a pseudogene. The CDR3 loop spans 17 amino acids. The CDR3 nucleotides read TGTGCCAGCAGCCCAGAGGACAGGGCGAAGGATAATTCACCCCTCCACTTT. This sequence encodes CASSPEDRAKDNSPLHF.

Here the CDR3 reads CASSPGTGSSYEQYF. CDR3 coding DNA: TGCGCCAGCAGCCCAGGGACAGGGAGCTCCTACGAGCAGTACTTC. The chain recombines TRBV4-1 with TRBJ2-7, with 9 bases that match TRBD1. The CDR3 length is 15 residues. The V gene's germline CDR1 is MGHRA and CDR2 YSYEKL. V shed 4 bases, J shed 0 bases, and the junction held 4 bases outside the gene matches.

This chain joins TRBV2 and TRBJ1-5; the D is unclear. From germline, CDR1 is SNHLY and CDR2 FYNNEI. V lost 5 bases and J 9 bases, leaving 17 bases between the germline ends. CDR3 size: 14 residues. CDR3 sequence (DNA): TGTGCCAGCAGTATTCAGCCCGGGGATCGGCCCCAGCATTTT. Protein product: CASSIQPGDRPQHF. The full variable domain, rest sourced from reference TRBV2 and TRBJ1-5, is EPEVTQTPSHQVTQMGQEVILRCVPISNHLYFYWYRQILGQKVEFLVSFYNNEISEKSEIFDDQFSVERPDGSNFTLKIRSTKLEDSAMYFCASSIQPGDRPQHFGDGTRLSIL.

The V and J genes are TRBV7-2 and TRBJ2-6, with D possibly matching TRBD1 (6 bases). The CDR3 has 18 amino acids. CDR1 and CDR2 from the germline V gene are SGHTA and FQGNSA. V was cut by 1 base and J by 0 bases, with 13 bases left in between. CDR3 in DNA: TGTGCCAGCAGCTTAGGGACAGTAAAGAACTCTGGGGCCAACGTCCTGACTTTC. Encoded protein: CASSLGTVKNSGANVLTF.

The CDR3, as DNA: TGTGCCAACCGAGACAGGGGGGCAAATCAGCCCCAGCATTTT. Its translation: CANRDRGANQPQHF. The chain carries TRBV28 and TRBJ1-5, with 9 bases identical to TRBD1. Germline V gene lookup returns CDR1 MDHEN and CDR2 SYDVKM. The length of the CDR3 is 14 residues. J was trimmed by 4 bases and V by 10 bases; bases with no gene match: 8.

DNA for the CDR3: TGTGCCAGCAGTCGTCAGGGTGTGGGTCAGCCCCAGCATTTT. It encodes CASSRQGVGQPQHF. J is TRBJ1-5 and V is TRBV28; TRBD1 is a possible D gene (5 bases). The length of the CDR3 is 14 residues. The V end was cut by 5 bases, the J end by 6 bases, with 14 bases between. Germline CDR1 is MDHEN and CDR2 is SYDVKM. The variable domain in full, with the rest retrieved from reference TRBV28 and TRBJ1-5, is DVKVTQSSRYLVKRTGEKVFLECVQDMDHENMFWYRQDPGLGLRLIYFSYDVKMKEKGDIPEGYSVSREKKERFSLILESASTNQTSMYLCASSRQGVGQPQHFGDGTRLSIL.

This clone is a singleton in its sample. This chain links TRBV4-1 with TRBJ1-3; 8 nucleotides agree with TRBD1. CDR1 and CDR2 from the germline V gene are MGHRA and YSYEKL. V lost 8 bases, J lost 0 bases, and 3 bases stayed unmatched. This CDR3 spans 14 amino acids. CDR3 in amino acids: CASDRGASGNTIYF. CDR3 sequence (DNA): TGCGCCAGCGACAGGGGCGCCTCTGGAAACACCATATATTTT.

The genes are TRBV7-8 and TRBJ2-7; 10 positions match TRBD1. This CDR3 contains 15 residues. V was clipped by 5 bases and J by 4 bases; unmatched bases: 8. In germline, CDR1 is SGHVS, CDR2 FQNEAQ. CDR3 loop: CASSKRDRGIYEQYF. DNA of the CDR3: TGTGCCAGCAGCAAGAGGGACAGGGGTATATACGAGCAGTACTTC.

The chain recombines TRBV6-5 with TRBJ1-4, with 9 bases aligning to TRBD1. This CDR3 has 14 residues. After removal of 6 bases from V and 4 bases from J, the junction contained 3 bases not matched to a gene. Germline loops: CDR1 MNHEY, CDR2 SVGAGI. Here the CDR3 DNA reads TGTGCCAGCAGAACAGGGGGCCGTAATGAAAAACTGTTTTTT. Translation: CASRTGGRNEKLFF.

The chain joins TRBV29-1 to TRBJ2-2; D is perhaps TRBD1 (6 bases). The CDR3 is 14 residues long. The V gene's germline CDR1 is SQVTM and CDR2 ANQGSEA. V was shortened by 4 bases and J by 4 bases, with 13 bases between the two germline ends. CDR3 amino acids: CSVGVTGSTGELFF. The CDR3 nucleotides read TGCAGCGTTGGAGTCACAGGGTCCACCGGGGAGCTGTTTTTT.

The genes are TRBV28 and TRBJ1-2; 8 nucleotides agree with TRBD1. V lost 6 bases and J lost 1; bases outside the gene matches: 7. Germline V gives CDR1 MDHEN, CDR2 SYDVKM. The CDR3 totals 15 residues. This CDR3 reads CASSLGTGGNYGYTF. CDR3 DNA sequence: TGTGCCAGCAGCCTTGGGACAGGAGGTAACTATGGCTACACCTTC.

This clone turned up a few times. The genes are TRBV15 and TRBJ2-5; 11 bases match TRBD2. The CDR3 spans 17 residues. The V gene end was trimmed by 5 bases and the J gene end by 5 bases; junction bases not matched to a gene: 13. Germline V gives CDR1 LNHNV, CDR2 YYDKDF (reference sequence). CDR3 DNA: TGTGCCACCAGCGGGAGGACTAGCGGGCTATCTGCGGAGACCCAGTACTTC. Its translation is CATSGRTSGLSAETQYF.

This clone was counted a few times. The J gene is TRBJ1-2, the V gene TRBV29-1; 8 bases are a match to TRBD1. The J segment lost 2 bases and the V segment lost 7 bases, leaving 6 bases of the junction unmatched. Germline CDR1 SQVTM, CDR2 ANQGSEA. This CDR3 is built from 13 residues. DNA of the CDR3: TGCAGCGCTTCAGGACAGGGCAACTATGGCTACACCTTC. It yields the protein CSASGQGNYGYTF.

The chain couples TRBV18 to TRBJ2-3; D perhaps matches TRBD2 (5 bases). This CDR3 has 14 residues. Trimming shortened V by 3 bases and J by 4 bases, and 11 bases separated the two germline ends. Germline CDR1 KGHSH, CDR2 LQKENI. CDR3 bases: TGTGCCAGCTCACCCCCGTCGGGGTCAGATACGCAGTATTTT. This translates into CASSPPSGSDTQYF.

The chain links TRBV2 to TRBJ1-5; maybe TRBD1 (6 bases). The CDR3 runs 13 residues. The ends were cut back, 6 bases at V and 6 bases at J, with 12 bases in the middle. The germline V gene has CDR1 SNHLY and CDR2 FYNNEI. CDR3 protein: CASRQGRSQPQHF. The CDR3, as DNA: TGTGCCAGCAGACAGGGCAGAAGTCAGCCCCAGCATTTT.

The CDR3 protein is CASSVESQGLSPLHF. In nucleotides, the CDR3 is TGTGCCAGCAGCGTAGAGTCCCAGGGGTTGTCACCCCTCCACTTT. V gene TRBV9 combines with J gene TRBJ1-6; weak D call: TRBD1 (6 bases). V lost 0 bases, J lost 10 bases, and 14 bases lay in between. The CDR3 runs to 15 residues. From germline, CDR1 is SGDLS and CDR2 YYNGEE.

The genes are TRBV19 and TRBJ1-5; no definite D call. Germline V gene sequence: CDR1 LNHDA, CDR2 SQIVND (reference sequence). The V gene lost 4 bases and the J gene lost 14 bases, with 12 bases spanning the gap. This CDR3 contains 11 residues. The DNA for the CDR3 is TGTGCCAGTAGTAAGGAACGGGGAAAGCATTTT. It specifies CASSKERGKHF.

The rearrangement uses TRBV24-1 and TRBJ1-2, with a tentative D call TRBD1 (6 bases). The CDR3 runs 15 residues. V gave up 2 bases and J gave up 3 bases, with 12 bases separating them. Looked up from germline, CDR1 is KGHDR and CDR2 is SFDVKD. This CDR3 is CATSDSPGGHYGYTF. For the CDR3, the DNA is TGTGCCACCAGTGATTCGCCCGGGGGGCACTATGGCTACACCTTC.

The V gene is TRBV6-5, the J gene TRBJ2-1; maybe TRBD2 (5 bases). This CDR3 spans 14 amino acids. From germline, CDR1 is MNHEY and CDR2 SVGAGI. V dropped 6 bases and J dropped 5 bases, with 14 bases sitting between them. The CDR3 nucleotides read TGTGCCAGCAGACGGGCGGAGACTAACAATGAGCAGTTCTTC. Translation gives CASRRAETNNEQFF.

This chain joins TRBV4-2 and TRBJ1-5, with D possibly TRBD1 on 5 matching bases. Germline V gene sequence: CDR1 LGHNA, CDR2 YNFKEQ. V dropped 3 bases and J dropped 2 bases, with 8 bases sitting between them. This CDR3 has 14 residues. CDR3 protein: CASSHLGRNQPQHF. The CDR3 DNA follows: TGTGCCAGCAGCCATTTGGGGCGCAATCAGCCCCAGCATTTT.

The V and J genes are TRBV5-1 and TRBJ1-2; no firm D call. Germline values: CDR1 SGHRS, CDR2 YFSETQ. V was trimmed by 0 bases and J by 1 base, leaving 7 bases between them. This CDR3 is 14 amino acids long. CDR3 DNA sequence: TGCGCCAGCAGCTTGGGGGGAGTTAACTATGGCTACACCTTC. Its protein is CASSLGGVNYGYTF.

Here the CDR3 DNA reads TGTGCCAGCAGCAGGGGACAGGCCTACGAGCAGTACTTC. Protein: CASSRGQAYEQYF. The chain has TRBV5-6 and TRBJ2-7, with TRBD1 matching 8 bases. Looked up from germline, CDR1 is SGHDT and CDR2 is YYEEEE. This CDR3 has 13 amino acids. V gave up 4 bases and J gave up 2 bases; unmatched junction bases: 2.

V and J are TRBV15 and TRBJ1-6, with 11 bases lining up with TRBD1. J lost 9 bases, V lost 0 bases, and 7 bases had no gene match. The CDR3 runs 17 residues. From germline, CDR1 is LNHNV and CDR2 YYDKDF (reference sequence). This chain's CDR3 is CATSRDLPGTGGSPLHF. The CDR3, as DNA: TGTGCCACCAGCAGAGATTTACCGGGGACAGGGGGTTCACCCCTCCACTTT.